This entry describes one T cell receptor (beta chain). The data originate from a study of radiation and T cells in renal cell carcinoma. Time point given: baseline pretreatment blood. Stated treatment: 15 Gy SBRT to primary tumor, nephrectomy 4 weeks later. Serial blood draws occurred at baseline and 2 and 4 weeks post-SBRT. Clear cell pathology was present in this patient's renal cell carcinoma. Measured with immunoSEQ multiplex PCR; TCRdb has only the in-frame clones, and not every one. The sample has 130,000 to 150,000 clones, about 87% seen once. Germline CDR1 is SGHTA and CDR2 is FQGNSA. The CDR3 extends over 14 amino acids. Trimming removed 5 bases at V and 8 bases at J, with 15 bases between.

The TCR was taken from a woman in her 70s with renal cell carcinoma. J is TRBJ2-2 and V is TRBV7-2; D remains unclear. Sequencing was performed on blood, taken from a patient whose treatment included radiotherapy and nephrectomy. The DNA of the CDR3 is TGTGCCAGCAGCCCAGGAAGCGCCCCGGGGGAGCTGTTTTTT. Translated, it gives CASSPGSAPGELFF.